Sequencing of this TCR beta chain was carried out in a study of T cell repertoires in cytomegalovirus infection. In TCRdb, the reads were re-called with MiXCR into one record per CDR3 protein. The data show around 180,000 distinct CDR3 sequences, with roughly a fifth seen just once and around 3.1% held by the top ten. V was cut by 0 bases and J by 3 bases, with 6 bases left in between. CDR1 is SGHDN, CDR2 FVKESK, per germline. The CDR3 sequence is 14 residues long. Findings and limits, study-wide: CMV-specific TCR beta clonotypes restricted by HLA-C dominated the ex vivo response. The study identified carriers of CMV plus the relevant HLA from cumulative public TCR beta family frequency.

On this clonotype itself: Its specificity is unknown.

The sequencing input was PBMCs. The rearrangement links TRBV14 to TRBJ2-4; no definite D call. This sequence originates from a human donor in good health (CMV status not recorded). Some clones in this sample may be carry-over from other donors' samples. For the CDR3, the DNA is TGTGCCAGCAGCCAAGATCTCGTCAAAAACATTCAGTACTTC. Residues: CASSQDLVKNIQYF. The full variable domain, in which reference TRBV14 and TRBJ2-4 provide the parts outside the CDR3, is EAGVTQFPSHSVIEKGQTVTLRCDPISGHDNLYWYRRVMGKEIKFLLHFVKESKQDESGMPNNRFLAERTGGTYSTLKVQPAELEDSGVYFCASSQDLVKNIQYFGAGTRLSVL.